The 18 T cell receptor beta chains below all came from one sample that was sequenced in a study of early T cells in non-severe SARS-CoV-2 infection. MiXCR, run by TCRdb on the 5' RACE reads, gives a single entry per CDR3 protein. The data contain about 77,000 distinct CDR3 sequences, around 16% of them singletons. Sample: whole blood. The receptors shown here come from an adult who was a healthcare worker with PCR-confirmed SARS-CoV-2 infection or an uninfected control (not recorded which).

The chain recombines TRBV24-1 with TRBJ2-1, with 8 positions matching TRBD2. Per germline, CDR1 KGHDR and CDR2 SFDVKD. Losses at the gene ends were 1 base for V and 8 bases for J; bases not matched to a gene: 3. The CDR3 totals 14 residues. The CDR3 nucleotides are TGTGCCACCAGTGATTTTGGACTAGCAGATGAGCAGTTCTTC. Protein product: CATSDFGLADEQFF.

This clonotype has a count of ten or more. The rearrangement links TRBV7-3 to TRBJ2-1; 7 bases fit TRBD2. CDR3 length equals 15 residues. With V trimmed by 5 bases and J by 1 base, 5 bases remained unmatched. Germline values: CDR1 SGHTA, CDR2 FQGTGA. The CDR3 loop is CASSGLESSYNEQFF. The CDR3 bases are TGTGCCAGCAGCGGACTAGAGTCTTCCTACAATGAGCAGTTCTTC.

This clonotype was counted between two and nine times. This chain connects TRBV9 to TRBJ2-5; D not resolved. This CDR3 comprises 15 residues. The V and J ends lost 0 bases and 1 base respectively, with 10 bases between them. CDR1 is SGDLS and CDR2 is YYNGEE in the germline V gene. CDR3 nucleotides: TGTGCCAGCAGCGTAGCCCCTAAGGCCCAAGAGACCCAGTACTTC. Encoded protein: CASSVAPKAQETQYF.

This clonotype has only a few counts. V gene TRBV12-3 or TRBV12-4 combines with J gene TRBJ1-1, with D maybe TRBD1 (5 bases). CDR3 length: 15 residues. Trimming removed 4 bases from V and 0 bases from J, with 12 bases in between. CDR3 loop: CASSSWGNMNTEAFF. The CDR3 nucleotides are TGTGCCAGCAGTTCATGGGGCAACATGAACACTGAAGCTTTCTTT.

Only a few counts were recorded for this clonotype. This rearrangement joins TRBV5-8 to TRBJ2-3; the D gene is possibly TRBD2 (6 bases). Germline values: CDR1 SGHTS, CDR2 YDEGEE. With 0 bases removed from V and 4 bases from J, the gap between germline ends came to 9 bases. CDR3 size: 14 residues. CDR3 residues: CASSLGLAPDTQYF. The CDR3, as DNA: TGTGCCAGCAGCTTGGGGCTAGCGCCAGATACGCAGTATTTT.

The chain employs TRBV29-1 and TRBJ1-1; D is ambiguous. V was clipped by 6 bases and J by 3 bases, with 5 bases between them. This CDR3 is 10 amino acids long. The germline V gene has CDR1 SQVTM and CDR2 ANQGSEA. In DNA, the CDR3 is TGCAGCGTGAGGGACACTGAAGCTTTCTTT. Protein: CSVRDTEAFF.

CDR3 in amino acids: CASSPGTGNNEQFF. CDR3 in DNA: TGTGCCAGCAGCCCCGGGACAGGGAACAATGAGCAGTTCTTC. V gene TRBV12-3 or TRBV12-4 combines with J gene TRBJ2-1; 9 bases fit TRBD1. The junction had 5 bases not matched to a gene; V was cut back by 6 bases and J by 5 bases. The CDR3 contains 14 residues.

The J gene is TRBJ1-4, the V gene TRBV12-3 or TRBV12-4; maybe TRBD1 (5 bases). This CDR3 contains 16 residues. Trimming stripped 5 bases from V and 4 bases from J, with 17 bases between. In DNA, the CDR3 is TGTGCCAGCAGTCGCGTGACCGGGGCCTTTAATGAAAAACTGTTTTTT. It codes for CASSRVTGAFNEKLFF.

The J gene is TRBJ2-7, the V gene TRBV2, with 11 positions matching TRBD2. V was pared by 1 base and J by 3 bases, with 5 bases of the junction left unmatched. CDR3 size: 16 residues. Germline V lookup: CDR1 SNHLY, CDR2 FYNNEI. The CDR3 spells CASSEDPLAGGYEQYF. CDR3 in DNA: TGTGCCAGCAGTGAAGATCCGCTAGCGGGAGGCTACGAGCAGTACTTC.

Notes on this clonotype: This CDR3 fails to terminate in the conserved phenylalanine or tryptophan, so it likely reflects a read error. The DNA is left out, because the CDR3 cannot be placed on it with certainty; the CDR3 is given as TCRdb lists it. The chain couples TRBV7-2 to TRBJ2-7. The germline V gene has CDR1 SGHTA and CDR2 FQGNSA. With termini counted, the CDR3 has 15 amino acids. The CDR3 region is CASSLLRRRSTSSTS.

This clonotype was seen just once. The chain joins TRBV20-1 to TRBJ1-1; D unresolved. Germline V CDR1 and CDR2: DFQATT, SNEGSKA (reference sequence). The CDR3 is made up of 15 amino acids. The V gene lost 5 bases and the J gene lost 0 bases, with 16 bases spanning the gap. In DNA form, the CDR3 reads TGCAGTGCTCCGAATCTTAGGGCCCTGAACACTGAAGCTTTCTTT. It translates to CSAPNLRALNTEAFF.

This clonotype was detected only a few times. J is TRBJ2-7 and V is TRBV11-3; 8 bases match TRBD1. Germline V CDR1 and CDR2: SGHNT, YENEEA. The V gene end was trimmed by 4 bases and the J gene end by 2 bases; junction bases not matched to a gene: 7. The CDR3 covers 15 residues. The CDR3 here is CASSSRDRRTYEQYF. CDR3 in DNA: TGTGCCAGCAGCTCCCGGGACAGGAGAACCTACGAGCAGTACTTC.

This clonotype was observed a handful of times. The chain recombines TRBV3-1 with TRBJ2-2; D gene unclear. Germline V gene lookup returns CDR1 LGHDT and CDR2 YNNKEL (reference sequence). The CDR3 is made up of 15 amino acids. V lost 0 bases to trimming and J lost 2 bases, with 7 bases between them. CDR3 sequence: CASSQDPFNTGELFF. CDR3 nucleotide sequence: TGTGCCAGCAGCCAAGACCCTTTTAACACCGGGGAGCTGTTTTTT.

This clonotype was observed at least ten times. The J gene is TRBJ1-5, the V gene TRBV28, with 7 bases identical to TRBD1. J was trimmed by 2 bases and V by 8 bases; bases with no gene match: 9. This CDR3 has 15 amino acids. Germline-derived CDR1 and CDR2 are MDHEN and SYDVKM. The CDR3 loop reads CASDTAGGGNQPQHF. CDR3 DNA: TGTGCCAGCGACACGGCAGGGGGTGGCAATCAGCCCCAGCATTTT.

This clonotype was counted between two and nine times. The chain couples TRBV30 to TRBJ1-2; D may be TRBD1 (5 bases). The V end lost 3 bases, the J end lost 1 base, and 9 bases lay between the germline ends. The germline V gene encodes CDR1 GTSNPN and CDR2 SVGIG (reference sequence). This CDR3 spans 13 amino acids. This CDR3 reads CAWRGEFNYGYTF. In DNA form, the CDR3 reads TGTGCCTGGAGAGGGGAGTTTAACTATGGCTACACCTTC.

This clonotype appeared many times. The chain employs TRBV20-1 and TRBJ1-2; 10 nucleotides agree with TRBD1. V trimming: 6 bases; J trimming: 6 bases; junction bases outside the gene matches: 1. This CDR3 spans 11 amino acids. Per germline, CDR1 DFQATT and CDR2 SNEGSKA (reference sequence). For the CDR3, the DNA is TGCAGTGCAGGACAGGGGGATGGCTACACCTTC. Protein product: CSAGQGDGYTF.

There are a few counts of this clonotype. The V gene is TRBV11-2, the J gene TRBJ2-2; D remains ambiguous. The CDR3 consists of 16 residues. Trimming cost V 4 bases and J 4 bases, with 16 bases left between them. Germline CDR1 SGHAT, CDR2 FQNNGV. CDR3 sequence (DNA): TGTGCCAGCAGCTACATTCTCTCGGGTATCACCGGGGAGCTGTTTTTT. Encoded protein: CASSYILSGITGELFF.

Only a few counts were recorded for this clonotype. The chain joins TRBV27 to TRBJ1-5; the match to TRBD1 covers 8 bases. This CDR3 is built from 14 residues. CDR1 is MNHEY, CDR2 SMNVEV, per germline (reference sequence). V shed 6 bases and J 5 bases; nucleotides not matched to a gene: 6. The CDR3 protein is CASRAGTGHQPQHF. DNA for the CDR3: TGTGCCAGCAGGGCCGGGACAGGACATCAGCCCCAGCATTTT.